This T cell receptor beta chain derives from a study of T cells after yellow fever vaccination. MiXCR, run by TCRdb on the 5' RACE reads, gives a single entry per CDR3 protein. The sample contains some 240,000 distinct CDR3 sequences, 3.6% of which appear only once. The CDR3 is 11 amino acids. Germline V gene sequence: CDR1 DFQATT, CDR2 SNEGSKA (reference sequence). V was clipped by 4 bases and J by 13 bases, with 14 bases between them. This clonotype came up many times. Antigen specificity is unknown. Study observations and caveats: Post-booster repertoires again held most primary-vaccination clones (just under 97% CD4, around 90% CD8). Abundant bulk-population clonotypes could contaminate the FACS-sorted repertoires.

V and J are TRBV20-1 and TRBJ2-1, with D tentatively TRBD1 (5 bases). This TCR was sampled from a young man who received the YFV17D yellow fever vaccine. Specimen: PBMCs, collected 15 days after the yellow fever booster vaccination. The CDR3 DNA reads TGCAGTGCTATTTTTGGGGCCGGACAGTTCTTC. Protein sequence: CSAIFGAGQFF.